This T cell receptor beta chain was sequenced during a study of graft-versus-host responses after intestinal transplantation. To note about this clone: Its cognate antigen is unknown.

The CDR3 loop spans 16 amino acids. CDR1 is SGHTA and CDR2 is FQGNSA in the germline V gene. Trimming took off 1 base at V and 4 bases at J, with 14 bases between the two ends. Method: immunoSEQ multiplex PCR; TCRdb's copy keeps in-frame clones and lacks some. The table records fewer than 50,000 clones, approximately 84% of them present only once. The chain joins TRBV7-2 to TRBJ1-5, with D uncertain. This clonotype originated in a human donor who was the organ donor for an intestinal transplant. The sample here was unstimulated CD4+ T cells sorted from spleen or lymph node cells, taken before transplant. For the CDR3, the DNA is TGTGCCAGCAGCTTAGGGTCGGGGAAGCATAATCAGCCCCAGCATTTT. This gives the protein CASSLGSGKHNQPQHF.